The 21 T cell receptor beta chains reported below all come from one sample, sequenced in a study of beta chain features in type 1 diabetes. Study-level results: TCRB CDR3 length was moderately but significantly reduced in all four CD4+ subsets of Type 1 diabetes patients.

Investigators reverse transcribed all isolated RNA, so they sequenced expressed TCRB transcripts. TCRdb keeps only in-frame clones here, not all; method: immunoSEQ multiplex PCR. In the table there are 200,000 to 300,000 clones, approximately 20% of which are singletons. The antigens these receptors bind are not known. The specimen was naive CD4+ T cells from blood. Receptor source: a woman aged 40-49 years with type 1 diabetes.

This chain links TRBV5-6 with TRBJ2-6; 8 nucleotides agree with TRBD2. The V gene's germline CDR1 is SGHDT and CDR2 YYEEEE. The trim removed 4 bases at V and 2 bases at J, leaving 2 bases unmatched. The CDR3 extends over 15 amino acids. CDR3 sequence: CASSPGGPGANVLTF. The CDR3 coding sequence is TGTGCCAGCAGCCCGGGAGGGCCTGGGGCCAACGTCCTGACTTTC.

The V call is TRBV4-2, the J call TRBJ2-3; 7 positions match TRBD2. The CDR3 spans 16 residues. From germline, CDR1 is LGHNA and CDR2 YNFKEQ. V was clipped by 3 bases and J by 3 bases; unmatched bases: 9. In DNA, the CDR3 is TGTGCCAGCAGCCACCAGACCAGGGAGGGAACAGATACGCAGTATTTT. This encodes CASSHQTREGTDTQYF.

This chain connects TRBV4-1 to TRBJ1-5; D gene uncertain. Between the trimmed V and J ends, which lost 1 base and 6 bases, there was a span of 10 bases. The CDR3 consists of 14 residues. Germline V gene lookup returns CDR1 MGHRA and CDR2 YSYEKL. CDR3 DNA: TGCGCCAGCAGCCAAGTAGCACTCTCTCAGCCCCAGCATTTT. Encoded protein: CASSQVALSQPQHF.

This clone was seen only once. V is TRBV5-1 and J is TRBJ2-3; D call uncertain. This CDR3 has 15 residues. Trimming removed 1 base from V and 2 bases from J, with 11 bases in between. Germline V gene lookup returns CDR1 SGHRS and CDR2 YFSETQ. The CDR3 DNA reads as TGCGCCAGCAGCTTGCAGGCCACGAACACAGATACGCAGTATTTT. Protein: CASSLQATNTDTQYF.

This clone turned up a few times. The chain uses TRBV28 and TRBJ2-1; a weak D match, TRBD2 (6 bases). Trimming removed 7 bases at V and 13 bases at J, with 20 bases between. This CDR3 is 13 amino acids long. Germline assignment: CDR1 MDHEN and CDR2 SYDVKM. CDR3 DNA sequence: TGTGCCAGCACGGTCGGTCTTCGGCGGGGACAGTTCTTC. Its translation: CASTVGLRRGQFF.

This clone was detected a few times. The rearrangement links TRBV9 to TRBJ2-5; TRBD2 matches at 11 bases. Germline CDR1 is SGDLS and CDR2 is YYNGEE. The CDR3 sequence is 14 residues long. Germline trimming cut 4 bases from V and 4 bases from J; bases unmatched to any gene: 3. Written as DNA, the CDR3 is TGTGCCAGCAGCCCCCTAGCGGGAGGAGAGACCCAGTACTTC. Protein: CASSPLAGGETQYF.

In this sample, this clone turned up a few times. Additional DNA sequences in this sample encode the identical CDR3. CDR3 DNA: TGCAGTGCTAGAACCGGGGATACGCAGTATTTT. Translated, it gives CSARTGDTQYF. The V and J genes are TRBV20-1 and TRBJ2-3; D gene unclear. CDR3 length: 11 amino acids. Germline lookup yields CDR1 DFQATT and CDR2 SNEGSKA (reference sequence). V was pared by 2 bases and J by 6 bases, with 6 bases between.

The rearrangement uses TRBV5-4 and TRBJ1-2, with a weak D call TRBD1 (5 bases). The length of the CDR3 is 13 residues. Germline CDR1 reads SGHNT; CDR2 reads YYREEE (reference sequence). Trimming removed 7 bases from V and 8 bases from J, with 18 bases in between. CDR3 residues: CASGRGVPKGYTF. The CDR3 region has the DNA TGTGCCAGCGGTCGGGGGGTCCCCAAGGGCTACACCTTC.

The chain is built from TRBV5-4 and TRBJ2-5, with 9 bases lining up with TRBD2. Germline CDR1 is SGHNT and CDR2 is YYREEE (reference sequence). This CDR3 spans 16 amino acids. V was clipped by 1 base and J by 4 bases; unmatched bases: 8. The CDR3 DNA sequence: TGTGCCAGCAGCTTGCAGCGGGGGGCATCCGGAGAGACCCAGTACTTC. This encodes CASSLQRGASGETQYF.

This clone has a handful of counts. DNA for the CDR3: TGTGCCAGCAGTGTCCGGCAGGCAAATTCACCCCTCCACTTT. Translated: CASSVRQANSPLHF. The chain employs TRBV2 and TRBJ1-6; D gene ambiguous. Between the trimmed V and J ends, which lost 4 bases and 7 bases, there was a span of 11 bases. In germline, CDR1 is SNHLY, CDR2 FYNNEI. CDR3 length equals 14 residues.

The chain combines TRBV4-2 with TRBJ2-5; D might be TRBD1 (8 bases). The germline CDR1 and CDR2 sequences are LGHNA and YNFKEQ. Trimming stripped 1 base from V and 4 bases from J, with 16 bases between. The CDR3 covers 16 residues. CDR3: CASSQVRQGRGETQYF. The DNA for the CDR3 is TGTGCCAGCAGCCAAGTTAGACAGGGGAGGGGAGAGACCCAGTACTTC.

In its sample, this clone was seen a few times. The J gene is TRBJ2-1, the V gene TRBV11-3, with D maybe TRBD1 (7 bases). The length of the CDR3 is 17 residues. Between the trimmed V and J ends, which lost 2 bases and 4 bases, there was a span of 18 bases. Looked up from germline, CDR1 is SGHNT and CDR2 is YENEEA. The CDR3 coding sequence is TGTGCCAGCAGCTTACGGGACAGTGGGGGAGGATACAATGAGCAGTTCTTC. Translated: CASSLRDSGGGYNEQFF.

V gene TRBV28 combines with J gene TRBJ2-7; D is uncertain. Germline lookup yields CDR1 MDHEN and CDR2 SYDVKM. The CDR3 totals 14 residues. Trimming took 7 bases from V and 0 from J, leaving 13 bases between them. CDR3 sequence: CASITGSPSYEQYF. As DNA, the CDR3 is TGTGCCAGCATCACCGGGTCCCCCTCCTACGAGCAGTACTTC.

The chain has TRBV28 and TRBJ2-7, with D maybe TRBD2 (6 bases). The V end was cut by 7 bases, the J end by 3 bases, with 16 bases between. The V gene's germline CDR1 is MDHEN and CDR2 SYDVKM. The CDR3 contains 14 residues. The CDR3 bases are TGTGCCAGCAAGGAGCGGGCCGCGATCTACGAGCAGTACTTC. Translated: CASKERAAIYEQYF.

The chain uses TRBV7-3 and TRBJ2-2, with 10 nucleotides matching TRBD2. The V and J ends lost 2 bases and 0 bases, in that order; junction bases with no gene match: 6. Germline assignment: CDR1 SGHTA and CDR2 FQGTGA. CDR3 length: 18 amino acids. In DNA, the CDR3 is TGTGCCAGCAGCTTACCCCCGGGACTAGCGTCGAACACCGGGGAGCTGTTTTTT. It yields the protein CASSLPPGLASNTGELFF.

The V call is TRBV5-1, the J call TRBJ2-4; a weak D match, TRBD2 (6 bases). Trimming removed 3 bases at V and 1 base at J, with 11 bases between. Germline V lookup: CDR1 SGHRS, CDR2 YFSETQ. The CDR3 is 15 amino acids. CDR3 protein: CASSSGGAAKNIQYF. The CDR3 region has the DNA TGCGCCAGCAGCTCTGGAGGGGCGGCCAAAAACATTCAGTACTTC.

The genes are TRBV19 and TRBJ2-7, with 7 bases lining up with TRBD1. J lost 6 bases, V lost 10 bases, and 9 bases had no gene match. Germline CDR1 and CDR2: LNHDA and SQIVND (reference sequence). The CDR3 extends over 12 amino acids. The CDR3 nucleotides read TGTGCCACCAACAGGGGATCGGGCGAGCAGTACTTC. This sequence encodes CATNRGSGEQYF.

The chain joins TRBV29-1 to TRBJ1-2; TRBD1 is a possible D gene (6 bases). V was clipped by 7 bases and J by 5 bases, with 23 bases between them. The CDR3 runs 15 residues. Germline CDR1 and CDR2: SQVTM and ANQGSEA. The CDR3 DNA reads as TGCAGCGCCGCGATTCAGGACAGCCAGCTATATGGCTACACCTTC. It encodes CSAAIQDSQLYGYTF.

The rearrangement links TRBV19 to TRBJ2-1, with 7 bases that match TRBD2. Germline V lookup: CDR1 LNHDA, CDR2 SQIVND (reference sequence). With 3 bases clipped from V and 10 bases from J, the junction kept 24 bases outside the gene matches. CDR3 size: 19 residues. CDR3 in DNA: TGTGCCAGTAGTATCTCCCTCATAGTAGGGTCGGGGGGAGATAGGGAGCAGTTCTTC. Amino acid sequence: CASSISLIVGSGGDREQFF.

This clone was counted a few times. The chain joins TRBV9 to TRBJ1-6, with TRBD1 identical over 7 bases. This CDR3 comprises 15 residues. J gave up 7 bases and V 3 bases, and 7 bases lay outside the gene matches. CDR1 and CDR2 (germline): SGDLS, YYNGEE. CDR3 residues: CASSADRVGNSPLHF. The CDR3, as DNA: TGTGCCAGCAGCGCCGACAGGGTCGGGAATTCACCCCTCCACTTT. The complete variable domain, with remaining parts taken from reference TRBV9 and TRBJ1-6, reads DSGVTQTPKHLITATGQRVTLRCSPRSGDLSVYWYQQSLDQGLQFLIQYYNGEERAKGNILERFSAQQFPDLHSELNLSSLELGDSALYFCASSADRVGNSPLHFGNGTRLTVT.

J is TRBJ2-2 and V is TRBV11-1; weak D call: TRBD2 (5 bases). CDR1 and CDR2 (germline): SGHAT, FQDESV (reference sequence). The CDR3 sequence is 15 residues long. V gave up 2 bases and J gave up 2 bases, with 9 bases separating them. This CDR3 reads CASSLRTPNTGELFF. The DNA of the CDR3 is TGTGCCAGCAGCTTAAGGACTCCCAACACCGGGGAGCTGTTTTTT.